This T cell receptor beta chain originates from a study of blood T cells in healthy people across ages. Findings of the study overall: More naive CD4+ cells and higher diversity were found in long-lived than in aged donors.

Comments on this clonotype: Antigen unknown.

About 10 milliliters was the volume of peripheral blood drawn from each donor. Extraction yielded at least 6 micrograms of total RNA per sample. A sample-barcoded 5' primer and a J-beta primer mix were used in a second PCR of about 7 to 12 cycles. TCRdb used MiXCR to reprocess the 5' RACE reads, holding one entry per CDR3 protein. The sample yields approximately 810,000 distinct CDR3 sequences, under 35% seen once. The V gene end was trimmed by 8 bases and the J gene end by 9 bases; junction bases not matched to a gene: 13. This CDR3 is 14 amino acids long. Germline V CDR1 and CDR2: MNHNY, SVGAGI (reference sequence).

The sample was blood. This receptor was obtained from a woman of 80 years or more in good health. The J gene is TRBJ2-1, the V gene TRBV6-6; TRBD1 matches at 7 bases. CDR3: CASCLWQGECEQFF. The DNA of the CDR3 is TGTGCCAGCTGTCTTTGGCAGGGGGAGTGTGAGCAGTTCTTC.